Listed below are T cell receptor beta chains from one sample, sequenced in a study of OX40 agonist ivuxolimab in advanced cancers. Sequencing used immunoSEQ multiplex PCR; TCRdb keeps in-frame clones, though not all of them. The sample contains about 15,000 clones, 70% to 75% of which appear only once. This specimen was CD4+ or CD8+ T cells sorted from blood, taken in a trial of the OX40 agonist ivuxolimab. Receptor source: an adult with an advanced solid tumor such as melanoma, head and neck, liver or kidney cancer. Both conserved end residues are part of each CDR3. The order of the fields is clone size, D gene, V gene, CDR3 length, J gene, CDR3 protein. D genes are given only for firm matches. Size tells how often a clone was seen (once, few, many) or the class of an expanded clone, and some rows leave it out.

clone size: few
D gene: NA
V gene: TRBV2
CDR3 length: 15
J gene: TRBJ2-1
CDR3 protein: CASSLKGGSYNEQFF

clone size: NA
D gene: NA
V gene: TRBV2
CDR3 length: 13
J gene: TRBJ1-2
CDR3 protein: CASNQRGGYGYTF

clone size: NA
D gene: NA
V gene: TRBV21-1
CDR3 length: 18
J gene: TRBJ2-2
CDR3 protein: CASSPWPGQGEGTGELFF

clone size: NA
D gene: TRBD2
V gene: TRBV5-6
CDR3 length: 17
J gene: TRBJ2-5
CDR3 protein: CASSLASSGRARVTQYF

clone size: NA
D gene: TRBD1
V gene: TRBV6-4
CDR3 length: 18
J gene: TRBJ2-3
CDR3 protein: CASSGQGAQRESTDTQYF

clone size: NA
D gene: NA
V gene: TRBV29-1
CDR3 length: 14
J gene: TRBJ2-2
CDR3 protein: CSVEVLGGTGELFF

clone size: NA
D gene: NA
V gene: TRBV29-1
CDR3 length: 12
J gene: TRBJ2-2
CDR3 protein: CSGHIHTGELFF

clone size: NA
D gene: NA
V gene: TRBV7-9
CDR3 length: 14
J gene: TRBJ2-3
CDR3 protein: CASGGLGNTDTQYF

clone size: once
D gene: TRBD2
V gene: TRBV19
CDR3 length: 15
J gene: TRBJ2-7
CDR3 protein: CASSETSGSIDEQYF

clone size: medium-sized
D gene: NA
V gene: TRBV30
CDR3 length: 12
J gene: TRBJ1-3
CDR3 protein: CAWKRSGNTIYF

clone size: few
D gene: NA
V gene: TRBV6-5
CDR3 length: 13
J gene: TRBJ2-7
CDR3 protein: CASRDPPHYEQYF

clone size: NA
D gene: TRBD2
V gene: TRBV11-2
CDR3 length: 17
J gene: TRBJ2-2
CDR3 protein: CASSLALGLAPAGELFF

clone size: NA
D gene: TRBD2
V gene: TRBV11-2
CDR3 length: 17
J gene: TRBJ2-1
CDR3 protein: CASSLDLTAGGQNEQFF

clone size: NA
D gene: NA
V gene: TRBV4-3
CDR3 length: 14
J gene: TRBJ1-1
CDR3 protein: CASSQDLAGTEAFF

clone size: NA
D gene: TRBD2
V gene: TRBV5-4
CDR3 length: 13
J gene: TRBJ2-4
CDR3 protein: CASSFRGGNIQYF

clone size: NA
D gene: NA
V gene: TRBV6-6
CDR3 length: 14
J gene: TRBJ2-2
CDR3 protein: CASSTTGITGELFF

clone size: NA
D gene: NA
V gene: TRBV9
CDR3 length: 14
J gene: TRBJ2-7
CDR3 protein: CASSVGSGSYEQYF

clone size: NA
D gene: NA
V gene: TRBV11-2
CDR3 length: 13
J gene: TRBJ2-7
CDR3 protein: CASSFERGNEQYF

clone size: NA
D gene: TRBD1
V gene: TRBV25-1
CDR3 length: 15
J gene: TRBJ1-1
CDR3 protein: CASSDGQGGNTEAFF

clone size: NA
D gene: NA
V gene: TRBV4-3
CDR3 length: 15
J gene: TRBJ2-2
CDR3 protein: CASSHGGSNTGELFF